One sample yielded the 32 T cell receptor beta chains listed below, sequenced in a study of spatial heterogeneity in lung cancer. Indicated time point: blood at routine non-recurrence follow-up after resection. Without sorting, whole RNA was sequenced from tumor, nontumor lung or frozen PBMC. MiXCR was run by TCRdb on the 5' RACE reads, yielding one entry per CDR3 protein. The sample has about 120,000 distinct CDR3 sequences, 10% to 15% seen once. Sequences were derived from PBMCs, sampled at follow-up. These receptor sequences come from a male donor with early-stage non-small cell lung cancer.

The sample holds many counts of this clonotype. V usage is TRBV19 and J usage is TRBJ1-5; 10 bases align to TRBD1. Per germline, CDR1 LNHDA and CDR2 SQIVND (reference sequence). CDR3 length equals 15 residues. After removal of 6 bases from V and 5 bases from J, the junction contained 7 bases not matched to a gene. The CDR3 DNA reads as TGTGCCAGTAGGGGGTCGGGACAGGGGCATCAGCCCCAGCATTTT. Its protein is CASRGSGQGHQPQHF.

This chain uses TRBV20-1 with TRBJ2-4; weak D call: TRBD1 (6 bases). Trimming took off 3 bases at V and 0 bases at J, with 9 bases between the two ends. Per the germline V gene, CDR1 is DFQATT and CDR2 is SNEGSKA (reference sequence). This CDR3 is built from 14 residues. The CDR3 here is CSASTGLAKNIQYF. CDR3 coding DNA: TGCAGTGCTAGCACAGGGCTAGCCAAAAACATTCAGTACTTC.

This clonotype was seen ten or more times. The chain is built from TRBV9 and TRBJ1-1, with TRBD1 matching 8 bases. J lost 4 bases, V lost 2 bases, and 4 bases had no gene match. CDR1 and CDR2 (germline): SGDLS, YYNGEE. The CDR3 is 14 residues long. The CDR3 here is CASSVTGGSTEAFF. The CDR3 coding sequence is TGTGCCAGCAGCGTTACAGGGGGATCCACTGAAGCTTTCTTT.

This rearrangement joins TRBV2 to TRBJ2-3, with 8 bases that match TRBD1. The CDR3 is 13 amino acids. The J segment lost 5 bases and the V segment lost 6 bases, leaving 4 bases of the junction unmatched. From germline, CDR1 is SNHLY and CDR2 FYNNEI. CDR3 in DNA: TGTGCCAGCAGGGACAGGGTTGGAGATACGCAGTATTTT. Its protein is CASRDRVGDTQYF.

This clonotype appeared a few times. The rearrangement joins TRBV15 to TRBJ1-5, with D uncertain. This CDR3 contains 16 residues. Per germline, CDR1 LNHNV and CDR2 YYDKDF (reference sequence). V lost 4 bases, J lost 4 bases, and 17 bases lay in between. The chain's CDR3 is CATSTEMKGPNQPQHF. The CDR3 DNA reads TGTGCCACCAGCACCGAGATGAAGGGTCCTAATCAGCCCCAGCATTTT.

This clonotype was counted between two and nine times. This rearrangement joins TRBV5-1 to TRBJ2-3; 11 bases are shared with TRBD2. J lost 4 bases, V lost 4 bases, and 8 bases had no gene match. In germline, CDR1 is SGHRS, CDR2 YFSETQ. The CDR3 extends over 16 amino acids. In DNA form, the CDR3 reads TGCGCCAGCAGCCTTAGCGGGGGGGCGGCCCCAGATACGCAGTATTTT. It translates to CASSLSGGAAPDTQYF.

This clonotype was found a few times. This chain links TRBV20-1 with TRBJ2-7; 11 bases map to TRBD2. The length of the CDR3 is 15 residues. Germline CDR1 DFQATT, CDR2 SNEGSKA (reference sequence). V lost 2 bases, J lost 5 bases, and 8 bases stayed unmatched. The DNA of the CDR3 is TGCAGTGCTAGAACGACTAGCGGGGTCCTGGACGAGCAGTACTTC. Translating it yields CSARTTSGVLDEQYF.

This clonotype was counted many times. The chain links TRBV6-2 or TRBV6-3 to TRBJ2-1; D gene unclear. The CDR3 is 10 amino acids. From germline, CDR1 is MNHEY and CDR2 SVGEGT. CDR3 in DNA: TGTGCTCTCGAACCCAATGAGCAGTTCTTC. It encodes CALEPNEQFF.

This clonotype was observed a handful of times. The rearrangement joins TRBV7-9 to TRBJ2-6; D uncertain. V lost 4 bases, J lost 0 bases, and 10 bases lay in between. This CDR3 region has 16 residues. Germline V lookup: CDR1 SEHNR, CDR2 FQNEAQ (reference sequence). The CDR3 loop is CASSSAIPSGANVLTF. The CDR3, as DNA: TGTGCCAGCAGCTCCGCCATTCCCTCTGGGGCCAACGTCCTGACTTTC.

This clonotype was counted ten times or more. J is TRBJ2-1 and V is TRBV4-3; TRBD1 matches at 10 bases. The ends lost 1 base at V and 12 bases at J; junction bases unmatched: 3. Germline loops: CDR1 LGHNA, CDR2 YSLEER. The length of the CDR3 is 13 residues. CDR3 amino acids: CASSQGRTGGQFF. The CDR3 DNA reads as TGCGCCAGCAGCCAAGGGAGGACAGGGGGGCAGTTCTTC.

This clonotype was counted between two and nine times. V and J are TRBV20-1 and TRBJ1-5; D is unclear. The germline gives CDR1 DFQATT, CDR2 SNEGSKA (reference sequence). The CDR3 consists of 14 residues. V lost 0 bases, J lost 1 base, and 7 bases lay in between. The DNA of the CDR3 is TGCAGTGCTAGAGATCTCCTAAGCAATCAGCCCCAGCATTTT. Encoded protein: CSARDLLSNQPQHF.

This clonotype was counted ten times or more. The chain has TRBV9 and TRBJ1-2, with D perhaps matching TRBD1 (6 bases). The germline CDR1 and CDR2 sequences are SGDLS and YYNGEE. Trimming pared 4 bases from V and 0 bases from J, leaving 13 bases between. The CDR3 runs to 15 residues. This chain's CDR3 is CASSLGAPANYGYTF. Here the CDR3 DNA reads TGTGCCAGCAGCCTGGGGGCGCCGGCTAACTATGGCTACACCTTC.

This clonotype was observed many times. This chain links TRBV18 with TRBJ2-3; the match to TRBD2 covers 12 bases. There are 15 residues in the CDR3. Germline-derived CDR1 and CDR2 are KGHSH and LQKENI. V shed 4 bases and J 5 bases; nucleotides not matched to a gene: 4. Here the CDR3 reads CASSLGLAGEDTQYF. CDR3 bases: TGTGCCAGCTCACTGGGACTAGCGGGCGAAGATACGCAGTATTTT. The full variable domain, with the rest looked up from reference TRBV18 and TRBJ2-3, is NAGVMQNPRHLVRRRGQEARLRCSPMKGHSHVYWYRQLPEEGLKFMVYLQKENIIDESGMPKERFSAEFPKEGPSILRIQQVVRGDSAAYFCASSLGLAGEDTQYFGPGTRLTVL.

This clonotype was recorded a few times. CDR3 protein: CASSQDRRTDNYGYTF. CDR3 nucleotide sequence: TGTGCCAGCAGCCAAGATCGGAGGACAGACAACTATGGCTACACCTTC. The rearrangement uses TRBV4-2 and TRBJ1-2, with a possible D match to TRBD1 (6 bases). CDR1 LGHNA and CDR2 YNFKEQ come from the germline V gene. This CDR3 spans 16 amino acids. V was pared by 0 bases and J by 2 bases, with 13 bases between.

The chain joins TRBV7-2 to TRBJ2-1, with a tentative D call TRBD1 (6 bases). Germline V gene sequence: CDR1 SGHTA, CDR2 FQGNSA. The CDR3 consists of 14 residues. Trimming removed 3 bases from V and 5 bases from J, with 11 bases in between. CDR3 in DNA: TGTGCCAGCAGCTTCCGGAGGACAGACAATGAGCAGTTCTTC. It translates to CASSFRRTDNEQFF.

In this sample, this clonotype turned up many times. The rearrangement links TRBV7-9 to TRBJ2-1; tentatively, D is TRBD1 or TRBD2 (6 bases each). From germline, CDR1 is SEHNR and CDR2 FQNEAQ (reference sequence). Deletions cut 5 bases from V and 8 bases from J, with 28 bases between. The CDR3 is 18 amino acids. The CDR3 coding sequence is TGTGCCAGCAGCCTCACGGGCCCCCTGGCGGGGACAAGGGATGAGCAGTTCTTC. This translates into CASSLTGPLAGTRDEQFF.

This clonotype has a handful of counts. Here the CDR3 reads CASSLALAGGLGTDTQYF. Written as DNA, the CDR3 is TGTGCCAGCAGCTTAGCCCTAGCGGGGGGGCTGGGCACAGATACGCAGTATTTT. The rearrangement uses TRBV7-2 and TRBJ2-3, with 12 bases lining up with TRBD2. CDR1 and CDR2 (germline): SGHTA, FQGNSA. This CDR3 region has 18 residues. Germline trimming cut 0 bases from V and 1 base from J; bases unmatched to any gene: 5. Using reference TRBV7-2 and TRBJ2-3 for the parts outside the CDR3, the full variable domain is GAGVSQSPSNKVTEKGKDVELRCDPISGHTALYWYRQSLGQGLEFLIYFQGNSAPDKSGLPSDRFSAERTGGSVSTLTIQRTQQEDSAVYLCASSLALAGGLGTDTQYFGPGTRLTVL.

This clonotype has a count of ten or more. The V and J genes are TRBV28 and TRBJ1-4; 12 bases fit TRBD1. This CDR3 is built from 14 residues. Germline-derived CDR1 and CDR2 are MDHEN and SYDVKM. After removal of 8 bases from V and 5 bases from J, the junction contained 3 bases not matched to a gene. The CDR3 coding sequence is TGTGCCAGCGGCGGGACAGGGGGCAATGAAAAACTGTTTTTT. This encodes CASGGTGGNEKLFF.

This clonotype showed up many times. This chain links TRBV10-3 with TRBJ2-5; TRBD2 might be the D (5 bases). The CDR3 loop spans 14 amino acids. In germline, CDR1 is ENHRY, CDR2 SYGVKD. Trimming stripped 0 bases from V and 2 bases from J, with 7 bases between. CDR3 residues: CAISESEGQETQYF. CDR3 DNA: TGTGCCATCAGTGAGTCAGAGGGACAAGAGACCCAGTACTTC.

This clonotype appeared once. The V call is TRBV7-9, the J call TRBJ2-2; 9 bases map to TRBD1. The CDR3 consists of 16 residues. After removal of 5 bases from V and 4 bases from J, the junction contained 8 bases not matched to a gene. Germline CDR1 SEHNR, CDR2 FQNEAQ (reference sequence). CDR3 coding DNA: TGTGCCAGCAGCCCTCGGACAGGGGATCGCACCGGGGAGCTGTTTTTT. Encoded protein: CASSPRTGDRTGELFF.

The J gene is TRBJ2-3, the V gene TRBV5-1; 8 nucleotides line up with TRBD1. Germline CDR1 and CDR2: SGHRS and YFSETQ. The CDR3 contains 14 residues. V was clipped by 6 bases and J by 2 bases; unmatched bases: 5. CDR3 sequence: CASTSDRATDTQYF. Here the CDR3 DNA reads TGCGCCAGCACATCGGACAGGGCCACAGATACGCAGTATTTT.

This clonotype was counted between two and nine times. A much more abundant neighbour one base away suggests this may be a read error. Here the CDR3 omits its conserved ending phenylalanine or tryptophan, so a read error is the likely source. The CDR3 loop is CASSRDRVGGRNQPQHL. CDR3 bases: TGTGCCAGTAGTAGGGACAGGGTTGGTGGTCGCAATCAGCCCCAGCATCTT. The chain combines TRBV19 with TRBJ1-5, with 9 bases aligning to TRBD1. With V trimmed by 4 bases and J by 2 bases, 9 bases remained unmatched. Germline-derived CDR1 and CDR2 are LNHDA and SQIVND (reference sequence). CDR3 length: 17 amino acids.

This clonotype turned up a few times. The chain combines TRBV29-1 with TRBJ1-4, with 7 bases identical to TRBD1. V was pared by 2 bases and J by 8 bases, with 11 bases of the junction left unmatched. The germline V gene encodes CDR1 SQVTM and CDR2 ANQGSEA. The CDR3 totals 15 residues. The CDR3 DNA sequence: TGCAGCGTTGAACGTTGGGACAGAGAAGGGGAAAAACTGTTTTTT. As protein: CSVERWDREGEKLFF.

This clonotype was seen more than once but under ten times. The chain links TRBV27 to TRBJ2-2; D remains ambiguous. Germline CDR1 MNHEY, CDR2 SMNVEV (reference sequence). Trimming shortened V by 3 bases and J by 7 bases, and 9 bases separated the two germline ends. This CDR3 has 13 amino acids. The CDR3 coding sequence is TGTGCCAGCAGTTTCTGGTTAGACGGGGAGCTGTTTTTT. It encodes CASSFWLDGELFF.

This clonotype occurred a few times. The chain couples TRBV18 to TRBJ2-7, with TRBD1 identical over 9 bases. The CDR3 is made up of 15 amino acids. V lost 6 bases, J lost 5 bases, and 11 bases stayed unmatched. Germline CDR1 KGHSH, CDR2 LQKENI. For the CDR3, the DNA is TGTGCCAGCTCCAACACCGGGACAGGGTTCCACGAGCAGTACTTC. Translation gives CASSNTGTGFHEQYF.

The chain carries TRBV10-3 and TRBJ1-4; D gene unclear. The germline V and J ends were trimmed by 9 bases and 1 base, with 3 bases remaining between them. The length of the CDR3 is 11 residues. Per germline, CDR1 ENHRY and CDR2 SYGVKD. Here the CDR3 reads CAIRTNEKLFF. CDR3 DNA: TGTGCCATACGAACTAATGAAAAACTGTTTTTT.

This clonotype was seen ten or more times. The chain carries TRBV24-1 and TRBJ2-1, with 15 bases identical to TRBD2. This CDR3 region has 16 residues. CDR1 is KGHDR and CDR2 is SFDVKD in the germline V gene. V dropped 0 bases and J dropped 7; count of bases not matched to a gene: 0. CDR3 amino acids: CATSDLGTSGGNEQFF. In DNA form, the CDR3 reads TGTGCCACCAGTGATTTGGGGACTAGCGGGGGGAATGAGCAGTTCTTC.

Ten or more counts support this clonotype. This chain joins TRBV7-2 and TRBJ2-7, with TRBD1 as a possible D gene (6 bases). The CDR3 runs to 14 residues. Germline V gives CDR1 SGHTA, CDR2 FQGNSA. V was trimmed by 7 bases and J by 4 bases, leaving 17 bases between them. DNA of the CDR3: TGTGCCAGCAACCCGGCAGGGGCGAAGTACGAGCAGTACTTC. It translates to CASNPAGAKYEQYF.

This clonotype was recorded a few times. This rearrangement joins TRBV6-5 to TRBJ2-7; the match to TRBD1 covers 11 bases. Germline assignment: CDR1 MNHEY and CDR2 SVGAGI. The CDR3 totals 15 residues. Trimming removed 4 bases from V and 4 bases from J; junction bases left unmatched: 6. DNA for the CDR3: TGTGCCAGCAGTTCGATAGGACAGGGGGCTTACGAGCAGTACTTC. This encodes CASSSIGQGAYEQYF.

The chain links TRBV7-2 to TRBJ1-1, with D uncertain. The CDR3 totals 15 residues. V was pared by 5 bases and J by 0 bases, with 13 bases between. The germline V gene encodes CDR1 SGHTA and CDR2 FQGNSA. The chain's CDR3 is CASSPEYTMNTEAFF. The DNA of the CDR3 is TGTGCCAGCAGCCCAGAGTACACTATGAACACTGAAGCTTTCTTT.

V and J are TRBV7-2 and TRBJ2-5; 7 bases agree with TRBD2. V lost 3 bases to trimming and J lost 1 base; unmatched junction nucleotides: 8. Germline values: CDR1 SGHTA, CDR2 FQGNSA. This CDR3 is built from 16 residues. CDR3 nucleotide sequence: TGTGCCAGCAGCTTGGAAGGACTAGTCGGCCAAGAGACCCAGTACTTC. Its translation is CASSLEGLVGQETQYF. Full variable domain (rest looked up from reference TRBV7-2 and TRBJ2-5): GAGVSQSPSNKVTEKGKDVELRCDPISGHTALYWYRQSLGQGLEFLIYFQGNSAPDKSGLPSDRFSAERTGGSVSTLTIQRTQQEDSAVYLCASSLEGLVGQETQYFGPGTRLLVL.

This clonotype was counted only a few times. CDR3 region: CSVEGSTDTQYF. Written as DNA, the CDR3 is TGCAGCGTTGAGGGCAGCACAGATACGCAGTATTTT. This sequence joins TRBV29-1 and TRBJ2-3; D call uncertain. The length of the CDR3 is 12 residues. Germline-derived CDR1 and CDR2 are SQVTM and ANQGSEA. V was shortened by 3 bases and J by 0 bases, with 4 bases between the two germline ends.